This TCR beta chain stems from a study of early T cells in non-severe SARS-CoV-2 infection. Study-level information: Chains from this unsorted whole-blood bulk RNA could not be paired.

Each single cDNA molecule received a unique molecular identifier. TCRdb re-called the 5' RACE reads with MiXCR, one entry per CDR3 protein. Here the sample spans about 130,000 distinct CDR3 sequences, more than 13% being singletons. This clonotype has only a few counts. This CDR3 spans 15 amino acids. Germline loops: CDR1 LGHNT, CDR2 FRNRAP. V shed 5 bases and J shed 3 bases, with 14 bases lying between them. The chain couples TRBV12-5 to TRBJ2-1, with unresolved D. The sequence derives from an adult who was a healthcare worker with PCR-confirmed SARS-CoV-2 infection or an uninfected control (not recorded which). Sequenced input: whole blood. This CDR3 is CASGPDGSFYNEQFF. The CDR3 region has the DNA TGTGCTAGTGGTCCCGACGGATCTTTCTACAATGAGCAGTTCTTC.